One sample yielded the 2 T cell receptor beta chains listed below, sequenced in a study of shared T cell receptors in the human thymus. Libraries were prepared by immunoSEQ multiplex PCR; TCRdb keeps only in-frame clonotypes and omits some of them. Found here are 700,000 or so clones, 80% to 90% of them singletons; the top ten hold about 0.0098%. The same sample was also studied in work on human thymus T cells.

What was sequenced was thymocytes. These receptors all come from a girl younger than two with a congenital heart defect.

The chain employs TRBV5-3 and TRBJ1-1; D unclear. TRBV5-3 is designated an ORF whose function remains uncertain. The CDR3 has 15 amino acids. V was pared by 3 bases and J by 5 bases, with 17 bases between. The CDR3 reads CARSSTGSRKTEAFF. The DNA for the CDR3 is TGTGCCAGAAGCTCAACGGGATCCCGAAAGACTGAAGCTTTCTTT.

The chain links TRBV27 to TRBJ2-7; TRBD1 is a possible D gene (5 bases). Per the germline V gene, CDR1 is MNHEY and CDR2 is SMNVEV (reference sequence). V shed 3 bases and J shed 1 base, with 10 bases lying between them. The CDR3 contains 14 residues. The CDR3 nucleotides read TGTGCCAGCAGTTTTGACAGAAATTCCTACGAGCAGTACTTC. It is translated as CASSFDRNSYEQYF.